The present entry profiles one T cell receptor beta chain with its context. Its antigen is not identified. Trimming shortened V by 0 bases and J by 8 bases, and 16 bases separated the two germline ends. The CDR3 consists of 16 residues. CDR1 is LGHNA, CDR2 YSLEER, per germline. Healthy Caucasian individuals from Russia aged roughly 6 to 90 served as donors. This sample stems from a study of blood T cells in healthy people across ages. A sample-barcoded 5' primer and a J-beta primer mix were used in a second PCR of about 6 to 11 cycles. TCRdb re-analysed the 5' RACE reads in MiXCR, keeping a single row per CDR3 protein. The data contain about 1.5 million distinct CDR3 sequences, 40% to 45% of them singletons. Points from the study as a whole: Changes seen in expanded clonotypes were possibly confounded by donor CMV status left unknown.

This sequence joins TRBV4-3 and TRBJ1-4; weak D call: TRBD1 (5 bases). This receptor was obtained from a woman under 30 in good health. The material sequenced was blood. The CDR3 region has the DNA TGCGCCAGCAGCCAAGAAGGAGGACAAGGGGAGGAAAAACTGTTTTTT. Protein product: CASSQEGGQGEEKLFF.